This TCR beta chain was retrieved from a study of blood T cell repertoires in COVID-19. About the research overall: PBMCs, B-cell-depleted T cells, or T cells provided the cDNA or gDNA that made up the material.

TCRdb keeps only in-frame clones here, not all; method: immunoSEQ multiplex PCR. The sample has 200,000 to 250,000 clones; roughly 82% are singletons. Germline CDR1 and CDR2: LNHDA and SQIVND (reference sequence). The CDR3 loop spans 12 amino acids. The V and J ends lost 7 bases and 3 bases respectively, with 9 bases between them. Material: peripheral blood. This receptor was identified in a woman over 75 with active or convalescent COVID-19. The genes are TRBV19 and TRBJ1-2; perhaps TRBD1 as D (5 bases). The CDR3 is CASTGLHYGYTF. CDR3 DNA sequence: TGTGCCAGTACGGGACTACACTATGGCTACACCTTC.